This T cell receptor (beta chain) came from a study of T cells after yellow fever vaccination (dated by TCRdb to between 2018 and 2021). Regarding the study in general: Libraries from fractions with low cell numbers were prepared with the SMART-Seq v4 Ultra Low Input RNA kit. To track T-cell clones before and after primary and booster YFV17D yellow fever vaccination, bulk TCR alpha and beta repertoires were sequenced longitudinally. Two healthy male donors, one aged 18 to 29 and one aged 30 to 40 years, were included in the cohort. Bulk PBMC replicates and cell subsets were isolated from blood drawn at multiple timepoints before and after both primary and secondary immunization. General study outcomes and caveats: Only a couple of donors were included in the study, so the extent to which the findings can be generalized is limited. The secondary T-cell response was found to be weaker but faster than the primary response, with a peak reached on day 5 rather than on day 15. Computational filtering was required because FACS-sorted repertoires could contain abundant contaminating clonotypes from the bulk population. A small fraction of clonotypes appeared in both the CD4 and CD8 compartments, likely as a result of convergent recombination. Most clones expanded after primary vaccination were re-detected after the booster (approximately 95% of CD4 and around 88% of CD8), suggesting broad memory maintenance.

TCR cDNA was made using 5'RACE template switching, a step that added a universal primer site and unique molecular identifiers. Priming for cDNA synthesis came from both the TCR alpha and TCR beta constant segments. Libraries were amplified in two PCR steps, with sample barcodes and sequencing adapters added in the second step. Sequencing of libraries was done on Illumina HiSeq 2500 (2x100 bp) or NovaSeq (2x150 bp). Per the source publication's procedure: Demultiplexing of reads and collapsing into UMI consensus sequences were performed with MIGEC, and V(D)J alignment was carried out with MiXCR. Using edgeR on replicate PBMC samples, clonotypes were called vaccine-responding if FDR was below 0.01 and the log2 fold change was above 5 up to day 15. Bulk clonotypes were assigned CD4 or CD8 identity according to which sequenced CD4 or CD8 repertoire held them at higher abundance. Through fastp at Q25 and MiXCR, TCRdb rebuilt clones from the public reads, retaining in-frame beta chains. All rows with the same CDR3 protein become a single entry with the most common DNA and genes. The V and J calls were not made by the authors but by TCRdb's processing. This sample gives roughly 60,000 distinct CDR3 sequences in total; approximately 7% of them show up just once. The ten largest account for about 40% of the sample.

Spanning cysteine to phenylalanine, the CDR3 consists of 16 amino acids. This entry keeps only the CDR3 DNA: 48 bases, framed from base 1. V loses 1 base of germline sequence and J loses 5 bases, and the interval between the two ends is 18 bases. The germline V gene (reference sequence) yields SGHKS for CDR1 and YYEKEE for CDR2. To note about this clonotype: Its antigen is currently not known. No qualities accompany the bases; no much larger clone lies one base away.

Read against the paper, the sample's treatment or condition label means: live attenuated yellow fever vaccine strain. A standard Ficoll-Paque protocol was used to isolate PBMCs from peripheral blood. CD4 and CD8 T-cell fractions were isolated with Dynabeads CD4 and CD8 positive selection kits. TriZol was used to extract RNA from bulk PBMCs, CD4 and CD8 fractions, and dextramer-positive and dextramer-negative fractions. Recombination connected TRBV5-5 to TRBJ2-5; a confident D gene designation cannot be given. The starting material was CD8+ T cells sorted from PBMCs, obtained on the day of the first yellow fever vaccination. The sequence derives from a man aged 18 to 29 who received the YFV17D yellow fever vaccine. CDR3 sequence: CASSLRDFSLGETQYF. At the DNA level, the sequence is TGTGCCAGCAGCTTGAGAGACTTTAGCCTCGGGGAGACCCAGTACTTC. Reference TRBV5-5 and TRBJ2-5 genes cover what lies past the CDR3, so the full variable domain is DAGVTQSPTHLIKTRGQQVTLRCSPISGHKSVSWYQQVLGQGPQFIFQYYEKEERGRGNFPDRFSARQFPNYSSELNVNALLLGDSALYLCASSLRDFSLGETQYFGPGTRLLVL.